Listed here are 17 T cell receptor beta chains from one sample, sequenced in a study of blood T cell repertoires in COVID-19 (dated by TCRdb to about 2020). The library came from the immunoSEQ multiplex PCR assay. TCRdb mirrors the immuneACCESS table, restricted to in-frame sequences. Some clones are absent from its copies; in checked studies, under half trace to an unresolved V gene, and the reason for the others is unknown. This sample comprises about 230,000 clones, 65% to 90% of them detected only once. In total, the top ten clones hold 11% of the sample. Sequenced input: peripheral blood. These receptors all stem from a man aged 50-60 years with COVID-19, enrolled during active disease.

The V and J genes are TRBV10-3 and TRBJ2-5; 7 nucleotides match TRBD2. This CDR3 has 15 amino acids. Trimming cost V 3 bases and J 0 bases; bases outside gene matches: 4. The germline V gene has CDR1 ENHRY and CDR2 SYGVKD. The CDR3 sequence is CAISDPREYQETQYF. For the CDR3, the DNA is TGTGCCATCAGTGATCCGCGGGAGTACCAAGAGACCCAGTACTTC.

The V call is TRBV9, the J call TRBJ2-1; 11 bases match TRBD1. From germline, CDR1 is SGDLS and CDR2 YYNGEE. The J segment lost 4 bases and the V segment lost 4 bases, leaving 4 bases of the junction unmatched. This CDR3 is 15 amino acids long. The chain's CDR3 is CASSRDRGGYNEQFF. The CDR3 DNA reads as TGTGCCAGCAGCCGGGACAGGGGGGGTTACAATGAGCAGTTCTTC.

The chain uses TRBV12-3 or TRBV12-4 and TRBJ2-4; the D gene is possibly TRBD2 (5 bases). V lost 2 bases to trimming and J lost 6 bases, with 8 bases between them. This CDR3 has 13 amino acids. The CDR3 spells CASSLTEGNIQYF. The CDR3, as DNA: TGTGCCAGCAGTTTAACTGAGGGAAACATTCAGTACTTC.

The count of this clone is one. The chain is built from TRBV27 and TRBJ1-2, with D hard to call. The CDR3 contains 14 residues. V lost 0 bases and J 7 bases, leaving 12 bases between the germline ends. The germline V gene encodes CDR1 MNHEY and CDR2 SMNVEV (reference sequence). CDR3 amino acids: CASSLSQWARGYTF. The CDR3 DNA reads as TGTGCCAGCAGTTTATCACAGTGGGCTCGTGGCTACACCTTC.

This chain uses TRBV15 with TRBJ1-1, with 7 bases lining up with TRBD1. Germline assignment: CDR1 LNHNV and CDR2 YYDKDF (reference sequence). The CDR3 consists of 14 residues. V dropped 1 base and J dropped 2; count of bases not matched to a gene: 1. The CDR3 reads CATSRGTGNTEAFF. The CDR3, as DNA: TGTGCCACCAGCAGAGGGACAGGAAACACTGAAGCTTTCTTT.

The J gene is TRBJ2-1, the V gene TRBV6-2 or TRBV6-3, with TRBD2 matching over 11 bases. Germline trimming cut 5 bases from V and 8 bases from J; bases unmatched to any gene: 8. The CDR3 sequence is 15 residues long. Per the germline V gene, CDR1 is MNHEY and CDR2 is SVGEGT. The CDR3 DNA follows: TGTGCCAGCAGTCGACCCCTAGCGGGGGGCGATGAGCAGTTCTTC. Translated, it gives CASSRPLAGGDEQFF.

This clone was recorded once. This sequence joins TRBV1 and TRBJ1-1. TRBV1 is assigned pseudogene status. This CDR3 has 13 amino acids. The CDR3 coding sequence is TGCACCAGCAGCCAGAATCAGACTACTGAAGCTTTCTTT. Its protein is CTSSQNQTTEAFF.

The chain links TRBV7-3 to TRBJ2-3; 11 bases map to TRBD2. The germline CDR1 and CDR2 sequences are SGHTA and FQGTGA. The CDR3 sequence is 16 residues long. Trimming removed 4 bases from V and 5 bases from J; junction bases left unmatched: 8. The CDR3 here is CASSSGLAGSVDTQYF. CDR3 coding DNA: TGTGCCAGCAGCTCCGGACTAGCGGGTTCAGTAGATACGCAGTATTTT.

V and J are TRBV7-9 and TRBJ2-1; the match to TRBD2 covers 11 bases. Germline V gene sequence: CDR1 SEHNR, CDR2 FQNEAQ (reference sequence). This CDR3 has 16 amino acids. J gave up 5 bases and V 4 bases, and 7 bases lay outside the gene matches. The CDR3: CASSSLAGGLNNEQFF. The CDR3 nucleotides are TGTGCCAGCAGCTCTTTAGCGGGAGGGCTAAACAATGAGCAGTTCTTC.

V and J are TRBV5-1 and TRBJ1-6, with 9 bases that match TRBD1. CDR1 and CDR2 from the germline V gene are SGHRS and YFSETQ. This CDR3 contains 15 residues. V gave up 0 bases and J gave up 8 bases; unmatched junction bases: 3. The CDR3 DNA follows: TGCGCCAGCAGCTTGGAGGGACAGGGCGATTCACCCCTCCACTTT. The encoded protein is CASSLEGQGDSPLHF.

V and J are TRBV7-9 and TRBJ2-3; no firm D call. Germline V gene data show CDR1 as SEHNR and CDR2 as FQNEAQ (reference sequence). V lost 5 bases and J lost 3, with 12 bases in between. The CDR3 totals 14 residues. CDR3 sequence: CASSGSQVTDTQYF. CDR3 coding DNA: TGTGCCAGCAGCGGTAGTCAAGTGACAGATACGCAGTATTTT.

This clone has a single count. V gene TRBV18 combines with J gene TRBJ1-2; TRBD1 might be the D (5 bases). The CDR3 totals 14 residues. The V gene's germline CDR1 is KGHSH and CDR2 LQKENI. Trimming shortened V by 4 bases and J by 3 bases, and 12 bases separated the two germline ends. CDR3 nucleotides: TGTGCCAGCTCACAAAGGACATCCGACTATGGCTACACCTTC. Protein: CASSQRTSDYGYTF. The variable domain in full, completed from reference TRBV18 and TRBJ1-2, reads NAGVMQNPRHLVRRRGQEARLRCSPMKGHSHVYWYRQLPEEGLKFMVYLQKENIIDESGMPKERFSAEFPKEGPSILRIQQVVRGDSAAYFCASSQRTSDYGYTFGSGTRLTVV.

The chain has TRBV19 and TRBJ1-3; perhaps TRBD1 as D (6 bases). Trimming removed 6 bases from V and 0 bases from J, with 24 bases in between. Germline values: CDR1 LNHDA, CDR2 SQIVND (reference sequence). The CDR3 sequence is 19 residues long. CDR3 DNA: TGTGCCAGTAGAAATCCGGTGGGCACAGGGCAACACTCTGGAAACACCATATATTTT. Residues: CASRNPVGTGQHSGNTIYF.

V usage is TRBV4-2 and J usage is TRBJ2-2, with D possibly matching TRBD2 (5 bases). V was trimmed by 0 bases and J by 8 bases, leaving 7 bases between them. Per germline, CDR1 LGHNA and CDR2 YNFKEQ. The CDR3 runs to 13 residues. CDR3: CASSQDRGGELFF. DNA for the CDR3: TGTGCCAGCAGCCAAGATCGAGGGGGGGAGCTGTTTTTT.

This chain links TRBV4-3 with TRBJ2-3; D is perhaps TRBD2 (5 bases). Trimming pared 2 bases from V and 5 bases from J, leaving 14 bases between. CDR3 size: 15 residues. Germline V gene data show CDR1 as LGHNA and CDR2 as YSLEER. Here the CDR3 DNA reads TGCGCCAGCAGCCAATTCGGACTCCCGGAAGATACGCAGTATTTT. Its translation: CASSQFGLPEDTQYF.

The chain has TRBV19 and TRBJ1-4; 7 bases align to TRBD1. V lost 3 bases, J lost 5 bases, and 6 bases stayed unmatched. CDR3 length equals 15 residues. CDR1 and CDR2 (germline): LNHDA, SQIVND (reference sequence). CDR3 bases: TGTGCCAGTAGTATTTCGACAGGGTCAAATGAAAAACTGTTTTTT. Residues: CASSISTGSNEKLFF. The full variable domain, rest sourced from reference TRBV19 and TRBJ1-4, is DGGITQSPKYLFRKEGQNVTLSCEQNLNHDAMYWYRQDPGQGLRLIYYSQIVNDFQKGDIAEGYSVSREKKESFPLTVTSAQKNPTAFYLCASSISTGSNEKLFFGSGTQLSVL.

This clone was seen only once. The chain joins TRBV5-5 to TRBJ1-1; possibly TRBD1 for D (5 bases). The CDR3 runs 13 residues. Germline V gene data show CDR1 as SGHKS and CDR2 as YYEKEE (reference sequence). Trimming stripped 4 bases from V and 1 base from J, with 8 bases between. The CDR3 reads CASSKTANTEAFF. CDR3 coding DNA: TGTGCCAGCAGCAAGACAGCGAACACTGAAGCTTTCTTT.